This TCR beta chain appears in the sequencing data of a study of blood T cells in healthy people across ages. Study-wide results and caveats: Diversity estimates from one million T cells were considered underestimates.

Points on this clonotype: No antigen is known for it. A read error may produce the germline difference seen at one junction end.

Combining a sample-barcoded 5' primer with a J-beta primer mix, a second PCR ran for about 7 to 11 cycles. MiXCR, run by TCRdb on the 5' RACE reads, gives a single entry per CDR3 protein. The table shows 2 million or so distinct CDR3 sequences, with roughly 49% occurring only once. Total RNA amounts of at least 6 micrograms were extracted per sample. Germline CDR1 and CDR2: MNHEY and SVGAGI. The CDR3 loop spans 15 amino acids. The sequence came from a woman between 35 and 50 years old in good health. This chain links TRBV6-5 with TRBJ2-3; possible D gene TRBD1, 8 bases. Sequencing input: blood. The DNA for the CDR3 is TGTGCCAGCAGTTATGTCAGACAGGGGAGGGATAGGCAGTATTTT. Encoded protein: CASSYVRQGRDRQYF.